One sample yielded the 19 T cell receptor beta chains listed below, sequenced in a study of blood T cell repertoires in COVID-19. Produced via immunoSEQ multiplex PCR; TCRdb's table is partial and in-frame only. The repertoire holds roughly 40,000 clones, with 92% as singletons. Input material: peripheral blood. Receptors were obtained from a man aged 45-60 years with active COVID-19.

CDR3 bases: TGTGCCAGCAGCCAAGGAGGGGGCAAGACCGACGAGCAGTACTTC. It yields the protein CASSQGGGKTDEQYF. This chain links TRBV3-1 (or the pseudogene TRBV3-2) with TRBJ2-7; 7 bases match TRBD1. V trimming: 1 base; J trimming: 5 bases; junction bases outside the gene matches: 8. This CDR3 is built from 15 residues. Germline V gives CDR1 LGHDT, CDR2 YNNKEL (reference sequence).

The DNA of the CDR3 is TGTGCCAGCAGACAGGAGAGACGGAGCACTGAAGCTTTCTTT. Translating it yields CASRQERRSTEAFF. The rearrangement uses TRBV5-4 and TRBJ1-1; D possibly corresponds to TRBD1 (5 bases). CDR1 and CDR2 from the germline V gene are SGHNT and YYREEE (reference sequence). The V end was cut by 5 bases, the J end by 4 bases, with 15 bases between. CDR3 size: 14 residues.

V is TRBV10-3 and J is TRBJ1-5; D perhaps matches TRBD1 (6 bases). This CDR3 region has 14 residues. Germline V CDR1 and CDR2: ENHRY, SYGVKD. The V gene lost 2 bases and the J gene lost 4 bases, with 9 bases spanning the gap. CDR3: CAISEQQGNQPQHF. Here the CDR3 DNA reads TGTGCCATCAGTGAGCAACAGGGTAATCAGCCCCAGCATTTT.

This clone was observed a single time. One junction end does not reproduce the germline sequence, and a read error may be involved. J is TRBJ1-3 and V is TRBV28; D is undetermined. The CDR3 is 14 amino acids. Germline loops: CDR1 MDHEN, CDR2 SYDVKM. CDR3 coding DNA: TGTGCCGGCAGTTTGAATTACTTTGGAAACACCATATATTTT. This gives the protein CAGSLNYFGNTIYF.

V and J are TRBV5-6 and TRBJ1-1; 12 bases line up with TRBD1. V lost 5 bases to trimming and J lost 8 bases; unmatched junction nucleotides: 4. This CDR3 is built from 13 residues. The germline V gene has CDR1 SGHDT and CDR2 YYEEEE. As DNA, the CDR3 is TGTGCCAGCAGTTGGGACAGGGGGCAGGAAGCTTTCTTT. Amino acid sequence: CASSWDRGQEAFF. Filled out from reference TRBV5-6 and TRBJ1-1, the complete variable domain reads DAGVTQSPTHLIKTRGQQVTLRCSPKSGHDTVSWYQQALGQGPQFIFQYYEEEERQRGNFPDRFSGHQFPNYSSELNVNALLLGDSALYLCASSWDRGQEAFFGQGTRLTVV.

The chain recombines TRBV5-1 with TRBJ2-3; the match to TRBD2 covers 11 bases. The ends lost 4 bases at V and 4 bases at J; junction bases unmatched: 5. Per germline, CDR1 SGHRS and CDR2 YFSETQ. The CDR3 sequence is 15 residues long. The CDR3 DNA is TGCGCCAGCAGCCTTACTAGCGGGAGCCCAGATACGCAGTATTTT. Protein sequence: CASSLTSGSPDTQYF.

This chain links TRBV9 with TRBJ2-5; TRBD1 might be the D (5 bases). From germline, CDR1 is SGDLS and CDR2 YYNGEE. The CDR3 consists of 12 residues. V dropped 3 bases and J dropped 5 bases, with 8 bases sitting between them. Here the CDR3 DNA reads TGTGCCAGCAGCGACGCAGGGGAGACCCAGTACTTC. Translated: CASSDAGETQYF.

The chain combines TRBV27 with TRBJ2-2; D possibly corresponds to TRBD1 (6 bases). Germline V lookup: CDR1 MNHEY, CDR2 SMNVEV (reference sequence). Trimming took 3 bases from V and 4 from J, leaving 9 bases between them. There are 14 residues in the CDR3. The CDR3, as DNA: TGTGCCAGCAGTTTGGGGGCGGCCACCGGGGAGCTGTTTTTT. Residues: CASSLGAATGELFF.

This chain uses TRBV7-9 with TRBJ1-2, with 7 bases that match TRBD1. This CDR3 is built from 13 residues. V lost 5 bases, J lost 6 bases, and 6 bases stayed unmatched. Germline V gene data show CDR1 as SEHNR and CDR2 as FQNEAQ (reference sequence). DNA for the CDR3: TGTGCCAGCAGCATCGGCAGGGGGAATGGCTACACCTTC. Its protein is CASSIGRGNGYTF.

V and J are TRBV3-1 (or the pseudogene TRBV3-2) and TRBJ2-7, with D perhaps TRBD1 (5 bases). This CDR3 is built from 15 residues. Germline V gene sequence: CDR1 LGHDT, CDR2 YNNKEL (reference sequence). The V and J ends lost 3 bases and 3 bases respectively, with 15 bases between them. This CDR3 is CASSQTRMGLYEQYF. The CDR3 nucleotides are TGTGCCAGCAGCCAGACCCGGATGGGGCTCTACGAGCAGTACTTC.

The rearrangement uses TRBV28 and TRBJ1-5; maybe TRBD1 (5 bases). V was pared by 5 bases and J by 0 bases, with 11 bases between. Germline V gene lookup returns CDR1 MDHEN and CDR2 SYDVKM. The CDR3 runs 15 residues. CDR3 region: CASSQPGGSNQPQHF. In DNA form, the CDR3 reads TGTGCCAGCAGTCAACCCGGGGGTAGCAATCAGCCCCAGCATTTT.

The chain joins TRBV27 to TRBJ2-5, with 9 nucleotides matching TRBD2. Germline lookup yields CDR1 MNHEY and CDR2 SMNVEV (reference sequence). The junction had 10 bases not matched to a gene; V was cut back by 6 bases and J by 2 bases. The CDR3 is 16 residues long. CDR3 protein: CASRTYGTSRQETQYF. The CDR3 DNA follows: TGTGCCAGCAGAACCTACGGGACTAGCAGGCAAGAGACCCAGTACTTC.

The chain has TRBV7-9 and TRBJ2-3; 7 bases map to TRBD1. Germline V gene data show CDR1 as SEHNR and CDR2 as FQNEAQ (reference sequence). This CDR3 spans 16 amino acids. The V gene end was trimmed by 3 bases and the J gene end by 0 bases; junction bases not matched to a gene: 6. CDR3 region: CASSFWGQTSTDTQYF. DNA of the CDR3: TGTGCCAGCAGCTTCTGGGGACAGACGAGCACAGATACGCAGTATTTT.

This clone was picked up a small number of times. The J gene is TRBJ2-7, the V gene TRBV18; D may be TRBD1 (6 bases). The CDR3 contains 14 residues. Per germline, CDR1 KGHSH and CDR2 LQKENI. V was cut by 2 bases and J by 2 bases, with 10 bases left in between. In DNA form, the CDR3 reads TGTGCCAGCTCACCAATCCGACAGGCCTACGAGCAGTACTTC. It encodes CASSPIRQAYEQYF. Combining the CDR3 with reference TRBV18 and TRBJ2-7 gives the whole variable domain NAGVMQNPRHLVRRRGQEARLRCSPMKGHSHVYWYRQLPEEGLKFMVYLQKENIIDESGMPKERFSAEFPKEGPSILRIQQVVRGDSAAYFCASSPIRQAYEQYFGPGTRLTVT.

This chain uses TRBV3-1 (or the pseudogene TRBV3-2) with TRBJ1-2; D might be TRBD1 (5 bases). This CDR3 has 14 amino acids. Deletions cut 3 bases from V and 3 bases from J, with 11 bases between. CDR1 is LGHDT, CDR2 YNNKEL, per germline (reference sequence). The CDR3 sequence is CASSQGGIDYGYTF. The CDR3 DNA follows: TGTGCCAGCAGCCAGGGGGGTATAGACTATGGCTACACCTTC.

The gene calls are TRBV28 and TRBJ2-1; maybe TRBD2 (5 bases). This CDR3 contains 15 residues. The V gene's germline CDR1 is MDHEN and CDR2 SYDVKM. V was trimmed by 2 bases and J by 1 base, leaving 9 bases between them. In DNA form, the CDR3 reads TGTGCCAGCAGTTTAGTCGGGGTTTCCTACAATGAGCAGTTCTTC. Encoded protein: CASSLVGVSYNEQFF.

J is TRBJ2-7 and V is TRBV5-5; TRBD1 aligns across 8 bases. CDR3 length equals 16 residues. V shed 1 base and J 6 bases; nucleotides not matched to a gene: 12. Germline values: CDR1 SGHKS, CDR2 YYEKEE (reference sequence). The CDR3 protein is CASSLTLGQGFREQYF. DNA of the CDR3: TGTGCCAGCAGCTTGACGCTTGGACAGGGTTTCCGCGAGCAGTACTTC.

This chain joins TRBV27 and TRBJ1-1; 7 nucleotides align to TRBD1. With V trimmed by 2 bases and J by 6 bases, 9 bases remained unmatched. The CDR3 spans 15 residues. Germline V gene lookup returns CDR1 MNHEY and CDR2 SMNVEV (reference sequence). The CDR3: CASSLQYRGRPEAFF. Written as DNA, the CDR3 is TGTGCCAGCAGTTTACAGTACAGGGGACGACCTGAAGCTTTCTTT.

For the CDR3, the DNA is TGTGCCAGCAGTTTGGGGGGGGCGACAGGGGCCAACTACGAGCAGTACTTC. Amino acid sequence: CASSLGGATGANYEQYF. The gene calls are TRBV27 and TRBJ2-7; TRBD1 is a possible D gene (8 bases). V was clipped by 3 bases and J by 3 bases, with 21 bases between them. Germline-derived CDR1 and CDR2 are MNHEY and SMNVEV (reference sequence). This CDR3 contains 17 residues.